The 6 T cell receptor beta chains reported below all come from one sample, sequenced in a study of blood T cell repertoires in COVID-19. Only in-frame clones appear in the TCRdb table, and some are missing; sequencing was by immunoSEQ multiplex PCR. The sample includes more than 300,000 clones, more than 75% of them seen just once. Material: PBMCs or T cells enriched from blood (not recorded which). The source is a woman under 30 who had recovered from COVID-19.

The chain couples TRBV11-1 to TRBJ2-5, with TRBD2 matching 8 bases. From germline, CDR1 is SGHAT and CDR2 FQDESV (reference sequence). The CDR3 contains 16 residues. The trim removed 5 bases at V and 3 bases at J, leaving 11 bases unmatched. The CDR3: CASSPVSGGVKETQYF. Here the CDR3 DNA reads TGTGCCAGCAGCCCTGTTTCGGGGGGGGTTAAAGAGACCCAGTACTTC.

The chain employs TRBV9 and TRBJ1-2; tentatively, D is TRBD1 (6 bases). The CDR3 contains 13 residues. The germline V gene has CDR1 SGDLS and CDR2 YYNGEE. Trimming cost V 0 bases and J 7 bases, with 10 bases left between them. The CDR3 sequence is CASSVGPGAGYTF. The CDR3 DNA reads as TGTGCCAGCAGCGTAGGTCCAGGGGCTGGCTACACCTTC.

The chain uses TRBV30 and TRBJ1-2; D unclear. CDR1 is GTSNPN, CDR2 SVGIG, per germline (reference sequence). The CDR3 runs 13 residues. V lost 0 bases to trimming and J lost 4 bases, with 9 bases between them. Here the CDR3 DNA reads TGTGCCTGGAGTGTGGAGACTAGCTATGGCTACACCTTC. It encodes CAWSVETSYGYTF.

CDR3 DNA: TGTGCCAGCAGTATGCCAGGACTAGCGGGGGCCCGGGAGACCCAGTACTTC. Its protein is CASSMPGLAGARETQYF. V gene TRBV6-2 or TRBV6-3 combines with J gene TRBJ2-5; 13 bases agree with TRBD2. Germline lookup yields CDR1 MNHEY and CDR2 SVGEGT. V was pared by 5 bases and J by 5 bases, with 11 bases of the junction left unmatched. The CDR3 sequence is 17 residues long.

This sequence joins TRBV25-1 and TRBJ1-3; 7 bases are a match to TRBD1. This CDR3 is built from 15 residues. V shed 4 bases and J 2 bases; nucleotides not matched to a gene: 5. Germline V gene sequence: CDR1 MGHDK, CDR2 SYGVNS. CDR3 loop: CASSGATGAGNTIYF. CDR3 DNA: TGTGCCAGCAGTGGAGCCACAGGGGCTGGAAACACCATATATTTT.

This clone was picked up a small number of times. This chain connects TRBV28 to TRBJ2-7, with 10 bases matching TRBD1. CDR1 is MDHEN, CDR2 SYDVKM, per germline. The CDR3 sequence is 13 residues long. V lost 8 bases to trimming and J lost 3 bases; unmatched junction nucleotides: 4. The CDR3: CASRGDRGYEQYF. CDR3 coding DNA: TGTGCCAGCCGGGGGGACAGGGGCTACGAGCAGTACTTC. The full variable domain, in which reference TRBV28 and TRBJ2-7 provide the parts outside the CDR3, is DVKVTQSSRYLVKRTGEKVFLECVQDMDHENMFWYRQDPGLGLRLIYFSYDVKMKEKGDIPEGYSVSREKKERFSLILESASTNQTSMYLCASRGDRGYEQYFGPGTRLTVT.